Below are 26 T cell receptor beta chains sequenced from a single sample in a study of blood T cells in healthy people across ages. It was with a sample-barcoded 5' primer and a J-beta primer mix that a second PCR of about 7 to 12 cycles was run. MiXCR, applied by TCRdb to the 5' RACE reads, yields one record per CDR3 protein. Of over 600,000 distinct CDR3 sequences in the sample, under 25% were seen once. Material for sequencing was blood. The source of these receptors is a man aged 65 to 79 in good health.

This clonotype was seen only a few times. The J gene is TRBJ2-3, the V gene TRBV7-8; D gene unclear. This CDR3 contains 15 residues. Per germline, CDR1 SGHVS and CDR2 FQNEAQ. With 2 bases removed from V and 9 bases from J, the gap between germline ends came to 18 bases. In nucleotides, the CDR3 is TGTGCCAGCAGCTTAACCTACCAACCCCGAGAGACGCAGTATTTT. It codes for CASSLTYQPRETQYF.

This chain joins TRBV10-3 and TRBJ2-2; no firm D call. This CDR3 is 13 amino acids long. V was cut by 2 bases and J by 8 bases, with 9 bases left in between. Germline V gene lookup returns CDR1 ENHRY and CDR2 SYGVKD. The CDR3 reads CAISEESGGELFF. Written as DNA, the CDR3 is TGTGCCATCAGTGAGGAAAGTGGAGGGGAGCTGTTTTTT.

The chain couples TRBV27 to TRBJ1-2; 7 bases match TRBD1. Trimming took 4 bases from V and 8 from J; bases not matched to a gene: 10. CDR1 and CDR2 from the germline V gene are MNHEY and SMNVEV (reference sequence). The CDR3 is 14 residues long. CDR3 loop: CASSSRQGWGGYTF. As DNA, the CDR3 is TGTGCCAGCAGTTCCCGACAGGGATGGGGCGGCTACACCTTC.

The V and J genes are TRBV28 and TRBJ2-1; 10 nucleotides agree with TRBD1. Unmatched junction bases numbered 0, after V lost 4 bases and J lost 6 bases. The CDR3 has 13 amino acids. Germline V gene lookup returns CDR1 MDHEN and CDR2 SYDVKM. CDR3 nucleotide sequence: TGTGCCAGCAGTTGGACAGGGGGCAATGAGCAGTTCTTC. Protein sequence: CASSWTGGNEQFF.

This clonotype has at least ten counts. The rearrangement joins TRBV6-2 or TRBV6-3 to TRBJ1-5; D remains unclear. Germline CDR1 MNHEY, CDR2 SVGEGT. Trimming shortened V by 7 bases and J by 6 bases, and 19 bases separated the two germline ends. The CDR3 has 15 residues. CDR3 bases: TGTGCCAGCAACACCCAACAGTGGGGTGTTCAGCCCCAGCATTTT. This translates into CASNTQQWGVQPQHF.

The rearrangement uses TRBV5-5 and TRBJ2-3; D is unclear. CDR1 SGHKS and CDR2 YYEKEE come from the germline V gene (reference sequence). The CDR3 has 15 amino acids. Trimming stripped 0 bases from V and 1 base from J, with 9 bases between. CDR3 residues: CASSLGAVGTDTQYF. The CDR3 DNA sequence: TGTGCCAGCAGCTTGGGTGCGGTGGGCACAGATACGCAGTATTTT.

CDR3 amino acids: CSVEDRLGRAYEQFF. CDR3 nucleotide sequence: TGCAGCGTTGAAGATCGATTGGGTAGGGCATATGAGCAGTTCTTC. The chain employs TRBV29-1 and TRBJ2-5; D call uncertain. The DNA end favors TRBJ2-1, so the J call may be wrong. Germline V gene sequence: CDR1 SQVTM, CDR2 ANQGSEA. This CDR3 is built from 15 residues.

This clonotype was counted between two and nine times. V usage is TRBV29-1 and J usage is TRBJ1-1, with 8 bases aligning to TRBD1. CDR3 size: 13 residues. Trimming took 4 bases from V and 4 from J; bases not matched to a gene: 5. From germline, CDR1 is SQVTM and CDR2 ANQGSEA. CDR3: CSVVDRGFTEAFF. Written as DNA, the CDR3 is TGCAGCGTTGTCGACAGGGGTTTCACTGAAGCTTTCTTT.

This clonotype was seen only a few times. The chain has TRBV20-1 and TRBJ1-2, with 7 bases fitting TRBD1. Germline loops: CDR1 DFQATT, CDR2 SNEGSKA (reference sequence). The CDR3 loop spans 15 amino acids. V shed 6 bases and J 7 bases; nucleotides not matched to a gene: 17. CDR3 DNA sequence: TGCAGTGCATTTCTTGGGGGACAGCGAACTATTGGCTACACCTTC. Translation: CSAFLGGQRTIGYTF.

The chain employs TRBV5-1 and TRBJ2-7, with D tentatively TRBD1 (7 bases). V was cut by 6 bases and J by 6 bases, with 19 bases left in between. The CDR3 totals 14 residues. From germline, CDR1 is SGHRS and CDR2 YFSETQ. The chain's CDR3 is CASMEGALGSEQYF. The CDR3 DNA reads TGCGCCAGCATGGAGGGGGCGCTTGGTTCCGAGCAGTACTTC.

The rearrangement uses TRBV12-3 or TRBV12-4 and TRBJ2-1; TRBD1 matches 9 bases. The V gene end was trimmed by 3 bases and the J gene end by 5 bases; junction bases not matched to a gene: 2. This CDR3 is built from 14 residues. CDR3 in DNA: TGTGCCAGCAGTTTGGACAGGGGTGACAATGAGCAGTTCTTC. This encodes CASSLDRGDNEQFF.

This clonotype appeared a few times. This chain links TRBV20-1 with TRBJ2-3; D possibly corresponds to TRBD2 (5 bases). CDR1 DFQATT and CDR2 SNEGSKA come from the germline V gene (reference sequence). Trimming removed 5 bases from V and 5 bases from J, with 20 bases in between. This CDR3 comprises 15 residues. CDR3 residues: CSAQDGEGGIDTQYF. The CDR3, as DNA: TGCAGTGCTCAGGACGGGGAAGGAGGAATAGATACGCAGTATTTT.

This clonotype was seen a few times. The chain has TRBV3-1 and TRBJ2-1, with D possibly TRBD1 on 5 matching bases. The V gene's germline CDR1 is LGHDT and CDR2 YNNKEL (reference sequence). This CDR3 has 15 residues. V was pared by 4 bases and J by 9 bases, with 19 bases between. The CDR3 DNA follows: TGTGCCAGCAGCCCTTCCCGGAAAGGGGTCGTTGAGCAGTTCTTC. It yields the protein CASSPSRKGVVEQFF.

In its sample, this clonotype was seen a few times. The chain combines TRBV12-3 or TRBV12-4 with TRBJ1-1, with 10 bases lining up with TRBD1. The CDR3 spans 14 residues. V gave up 4 bases and J gave up 4 bases; unmatched junction bases: 3. In DNA form, the CDR3 reads TGTGCCAGCAGTTCCGGGGACAGGGGCACTGAAGCTTTCTTT. Encoded protein: CASSSGDRGTEAFF.

The chain carries TRBV20-1 and TRBJ2-6; D is ambiguous. The germline V gene encodes CDR1 DFQATT and CDR2 SNEGSKA (reference sequence). The V end was cut by 6 bases, the J end by 0 bases, with 9 bases between. The CDR3 contains 14 residues. The CDR3 spells CSAENFSGANVLTF. CDR3 coding DNA: TGCAGTGCGGAAAATTTCTCTGGGGCCAACGTCCTGACTTTC.

For this clonotype: The junction and the germline gene differ at one end; a read error may be behind it. The rearrangement links TRBV12-3 or TRBV12-4 to TRBJ2-5; TRBD2 is a possible D gene (6 bases). The CDR3 consists of 16 residues. The CDR3 DNA reads TGTGCCAGCAGTTTAGCGGGAGGCGGGATACAAGAGGCCCAGTACTTC. Its translation: CASSLAGGGIQEAQYF.

In its sample, this clonotype was seen a few times. The rearrangement uses TRBV12-3 or TRBV12-4 and TRBJ1-3; no clear D gene. There are 15 residues in the CDR3. The V and J ends lost 4 bases and 4 bases respectively, with 14 bases between them. Here the CDR3 DNA reads TGTGCCAGCAGTTCAGCAGAGAACCGCGGAAACACCATATATTTT. As protein: CASSSAENRGNTIYF.

The J gene is TRBJ2-7, the V gene TRBV6-6, with 9 bases matching TRBD1. The assigned J gene may be wrong: the sequence end matches TRBJ2-4 better. In germline, CDR1 is MNHNY, CDR2 SVGAGI (reference sequence). The CDR3 contains 11 residues. The CDR3 DNA sequence: TGTGCCAGCGACAGGGGGTACATTCAGTACTTC. It translates to CASDRGYIQYF.

The chain has TRBV5-1 and TRBJ2-7, with 8 bases lining up with TRBD1. Germline CDR1 and CDR2: SGHRS and YFSETQ. The junction had 8 bases not matched to a gene; V was cut back by 3 bases and J by 6 bases. There are 14 residues in the CDR3. For the CDR3, the DNA is TGCGCCAGCAGCTCGACGGACAGGGTACGCGAGCAGTACTTC. This sequence encodes CASSSTDRVREQYF.

The rearrangement joins TRBV28 to TRBJ1-4, with 9 bases that match TRBD1. The J segment lost 7 bases and the V segment lost 7 bases, leaving 10 bases of the junction unmatched. Germline V CDR1 and CDR2: MDHEN, SYDVKM. The CDR3 sequence is 15 residues long. The CDR3 reads CASTSGGTGTEKLFF. The CDR3 DNA follows: TGTGCCAGCACCTCTGGCGGGACAGGGACTGAAAAACTGTTTTTT. Complete variable domain (other parts from reference TRBV28 and TRBJ1-4): DVKVTQSSRYLVKRTGEKVFLECVQDMDHENMFWYRQDPGLGLRLIYFSYDVKMKEKGDIPEGYSVSREKKERFSLILESASTNQTSMYLCASTSGGTGTEKLFFGSGTQLSVL.

This clonotype appeared a few times. One end of the junction fails to match germline, which may point to a read error. The chain is built from TRBV5-1 and TRBJ2-1; 9 nucleotides align to TRBD1. The CDR3 spans 13 residues. The germline gives CDR1 SGHRS, CDR2 YFSETQ. The CDR3 is CASSFRTGDERFF. CDR3 bases: TGCGCCAGCAGCTTTAGGACAGGGGATGAGCGGTTCTTC.

This rearrangement joins TRBV5-1 to TRBJ1-2; D may be TRBD1 (6 bases). V was pared by 0 bases and J by 4 bases, with 13 bases between. The CDR3 extends over 15 amino acids. The germline gives CDR1 SGHRS, CDR2 YFSETQ. Here the CDR3 DNA reads TGCGCCAGCAGCTTGGGGGGGCAACAACTCTATGGCTACACCTTC. Residues: CASSLGGQQLYGYTF.

This clonotype occurred a few times. J is TRBJ2-1 and V is TRBV28; TRBD2 is a possible D gene (6 bases). Trimming took off 7 bases at V and 0 bases at J, with 10 bases between the two ends. Germline V gene data show CDR1 as MDHEN and CDR2 as SYDVKM. The CDR3 loop spans 14 amino acids. The CDR3 DNA sequence: TGTGCCAGCATTGGGGGACTCTCCTACAATGAGCAGTTCTTC. Translation gives CASIGGLSYNEQFF.

About this clonotype itself: The junction does not match germline at one end; this may be a read error. The rearrangement uses TRBV7-7 and TRBJ2-5; TRBD2 matches at 8 bases. TRBJ2-7 matches the DNA end more closely, so the J call is doubtful. The CDR3 covers 15 residues. The germline gives CDR1 SSHAT, CDR2 FNYEAQ (reference sequence). The CDR3 here is CASSLAAGVGYEQYF. DNA of the CDR3: TGTGCTAGCAGCTTAGCAGCGGGAGTAGGGTACGAGCAGTACTTC.

As to this clonotype: Its ends do not fully match the called genes, so a read error is possible. The chain's CDR3 is CSAGDYRRGNEQFF. The CDR3, as DNA: TGCAGTGCTGGAGACTATCGGAGGGGAAATGAGCAGTTCTTC. The V gene is TRBV20-1, the J gene TRBJ2-5, with TRBD2 as a possible D gene (6 bases). The DNA end is more similar to TRBJ2-1, so the J call may be wrong. The CDR3 length is 14 residues. Germline assignment: CDR1 DFQATT and CDR2 SNEGSKA (reference sequence).

This chain connects TRBV6-5 to TRBJ2-3; 11 nucleotides align to TRBD2. With V trimmed by 7 bases and J by 1 base, 4 bases remained unmatched. Germline V gene sequence: CDR1 MNHEY, CDR2 SVGAGI. CDR3 length: 15 amino acids. CDR3 in amino acids: CASNVAGGRTDTQYF. In DNA, the CDR3 is TGTGCCAGCAATGTAGCGGGGGGGCGCACAGATACGCAGTATTTT.